These 24 T cell receptor beta chains came from one sample sequenced in a study of glioma-infiltrating T cells. The iRepertoire nested amplicon-rescue multiplex PCR amplified TCR alpha and beta CDR3s from RNA. In TCRdb, the multiplex PCR reads were re-called with MiXCR into one record per CDR3 protein. The repertoire holds 300,000 to 450,000 distinct CDR3 sequences, with less than 50% as singletons. Input material: glioma tissue, nonneoplastic brain tissue, or PBMCs (not recorded which). These receptors all stem from a human donor with low-grade glioma or glioblastoma, undergoing nonglioma brain surgery, or in good health (not recorded which).

This clonotype was detected many times. CDR3 protein: CASSSYLQETQYF. Written as DNA, the CDR3 is TGTGCCAGCAGTTCCTACCTCCAAGAGACCCAGTACTTC. The J gene is TRBJ2-5, the V gene TRBV27; the D is unclear. This CDR3 contains 13 residues. CDR1 MNHEY and CDR2 SMNVEV come from the germline V gene (reference sequence). Trimming pared 4 bases from V and 1 base from J, leaving 7 bases between.

This clonotype was counted once. This CDR3 fails to terminate in the conserved phenylalanine or tryptophan, so it likely reflects a read error. V gene TRBV4-1 combines with J gene TRBJ2-1, with 9 positions matching TRBD2. The CDR3 sequence is 16 residues long. The germline V gene encodes CDR1 MGHRA and CDR2 YSYEKL. The chain's CDR3 is CASSQDLAGFYNKQFI. The CDR3 bases are TGCGCCAGCAGCCAAGATCTAGCGGGGTTCTACAATAAGCAGTTCATC.

This clonotype was seen more than once but under ten times. This rearrangement joins TRBV28 to TRBJ1-2, with D unclear. This CDR3 region has 13 residues. V shed 3 bases and J shed 8 bases, with 13 bases lying between them. CDR1 is MDHEN, CDR2 SYDVKM, per germline. For the CDR3, the DNA is TGTGCCAGCAGTTTGACCGGGGTAGGGGGCTACACCTTC. Its protein product is CASSLTGVGGYTF.

The chain uses TRBV7-9 and TRBJ2-7; D is possibly TRBD2 (6 bases). The CDR3 loop spans 13 amino acids. Looked up from germline, CDR1 is SEHNR and CDR2 is FQNEAQ (reference sequence). V lost 2 bases and J lost 6, with 11 bases in between. CDR3 region: CASSLFGGSEQYF. Written as DNA, the CDR3 is TGTGCCAGCAGCTTATTTGGGGGGTCCGAGCAGTACTTC.

As concerns this clonotype: A clone one base away is much larger, so this may be a read error. This chain connects TRBV28 to TRBJ1-1, with a possible D match to TRBD1 (6 bases). The CDR3 has 14 residues. CDR1 and CDR2 from the germline V gene are MDHEN and SYDVKM. DNA of the CDR3: TGTGCCAGCAGTTGGAACAGGGCGATCACTGAAGCTTACTTT. This translates into CASSWNRAITEAYF.

This chain connects TRBV10-3 to TRBJ1-5; D possibly corresponds to TRBD1 (6 bases). The CDR3 is made up of 16 amino acids. Germline V CDR1 and CDR2: ENHRY, SYGVKD. V was pared by 2 bases and J by 4 bases, with 15 bases between. CDR3 DNA sequence: TGTGCCATCAGTGAGGGGGGGCAGCGGCGGAATCAGCCCCAGCATTTT. Translating gives CAISEGGQRRNQPQHF.

This clonotype was seen at least ten times. V usage is TRBV27 and J usage is TRBJ2-7; 10 bases line up with TRBD2. The CDR3 has 16 amino acids. Germline trimming cut 3 bases from V and 2 bases from J; bases unmatched to any gene: 7. CDR1 MNHEY and CDR2 SMNVEV come from the germline V gene (reference sequence). In DNA, the CDR3 is TGTGCCAGCAGTTTGATGACTAGCGGGTCCGCCTACGAGCAGTACTTC. Translating gives CASSLMTSGSAYEQYF.

Ten or more counts support this clonotype. The chain has TRBV27 and TRBJ1-5, with TRBD1 identical over 9 bases. Germline-derived CDR1 and CDR2 are MNHEY and SMNVEV (reference sequence). V dropped 4 bases and J dropped 4; count of bases not matched to a gene: 5. This CDR3 is 15 amino acids long. CDR3 coding DNA: TGTGCCAGCAGTTGGACAGGGGTCGGGAATCAGCCCCAGCATTTT. This sequence encodes CASSWTGVGNQPQHF.

With regard to this clonotype: One base away lies a much larger clone, so this may be a sequencing read error. This rearrangement joins TRBV6-9 to TRBJ2-2; 12 bases map to TRBD2. Trimming removed 3 bases from V and 6 bases from J; junction bases left unmatched: 5. CDR1 is MNHGY and CDR2 is SVAAGI in the germline V gene. CDR3 length: 16 residues. In nucleotides, the CDR3 is TGTGCCAGCAGTTACGACCCTAGCGGGAGGGCCGGGGAGCTGTTTTTT. It yields the protein CASSYDPSGRAGELFF.

With respect to this clonotype: Without the conserved terminal phenylalanine or tryptophan, this CDR3 likely stems from a read error. The chain employs TRBV28 and TRBJ2-1; no reliable D call. Germline CDR1 is MDHEN and CDR2 is SYDVKM. With 1 base removed from V and 4 bases from J, the gap between germline ends came to 2 bases. This CDR3 is built from 12 residues. CDR3 nucleotides: TGTGCCAGCAGTTTATCATACAATGAGCAGTTCTTA. Translated, it gives CASSLSYNEQFL.

The genes are TRBV6-1 and TRBJ2-1, with D maybe TRBD1 (5 bases). The V and J ends lost 6 bases and 7 bases respectively, with 16 bases between them. The V gene's germline CDR1 is MNHNS and CDR2 SASEGT. The CDR3 contains 14 residues. CDR3: CASSPSTGRNEQFF. CDR3 DNA: TGTGCCAGCAGCCCAAGTACAGGTAGAAATGAGCAGTTCTTC.

A few counts support this clonotype. The chain uses TRBV20-1 and TRBJ2-7; D is unclear. The CDR3 loop spans 13 amino acids. Germline values: CDR1 DFQATT, CDR2 SNEGSKA (reference sequence). V shed 1 base and J shed 1 base, with 8 bases lying between them. The CDR3 DNA reads TGCAGTGCTAGAGGGGGTATTTCCTACGAGCAGTACTTC. Translating gives CSARGGISYEQYF.

The V call is TRBV7-9, the J call TRBJ1-2; 9 positions agree with TRBD1. Germline V CDR1 and CDR2: SEHNR, FQNEAQ (reference sequence). The length of the CDR3 is 17 residues. The ends lost 4 bases at V and 2 bases at J; junction bases unmatched: 11. The CDR3 region is CASSSIVPGTGNYGYTF. CDR3 nucleotides: TGTGCCAGCAGCTCAATAGTACCCGGGACAGGGAACTATGGCTACACCTTC.

This clonotype was picked up a small number of times. The gene calls are TRBV15 and TRBJ2-7; D is perhaps TRBD2 (6 bases). Germline V lookup: CDR1 LNHNV, CDR2 YYDKDF (reference sequence). V was pared by 0 bases and J by 6 bases, with 12 bases between. This CDR3 has 14 amino acids. CDR3 amino acids: CATSRDLGGVEQYF. Here the CDR3 DNA reads TGTGCCACCAGCAGAGATCTGGGCGGGGTCGAGCAGTACTTC.

About this clonotype: A much larger clone lies one base from this, so it may be a read error. This chain joins TRBV25-1 and TRBJ1-2, with D uncertain. This CDR3 has 9 residues. The V gene's germline CDR1 is MGHDK and CDR2 SYGVNS. The V end was cut by 9 bases, the J end by 6 bases, with 5 bases between. This CDR3 reads CARRNGYTF. The CDR3 DNA reads as TGTGCCAGAAGAAATGGCTACACCTTC.

This clonotype turned up a few times. This chain links TRBV27 with TRBJ2-7, with 12 bases identical to TRBD1. CDR1 is MNHEY and CDR2 is SMNVEV in the germline V gene (reference sequence). After removal of 5 bases from V and 5 bases from J, the junction contained 10 bases not matched to a gene. The CDR3 has 16 residues. The CDR3 loop is CASSPHSGTGGNEQYF. The CDR3 nucleotides are TGTGCCAGCAGTCCCCACTCCGGGACAGGGGGCAACGAGCAGTACTTC.

In regard to this clonotype: Since a much larger clone is just one base distant, this may be a read error. The genes are TRBV6-5 and TRBJ2-7; D perhaps matches TRBD1 (5 bases). The assigned J gene may be wrong: the sequence end matches TRBJ2-1 better. Germline V lookup: CDR1 MNHEY, CDR2 SVGAGI. CDR3 size: 15 residues. The CDR3 region has the DNA TGTGCCAGCAGTCCTCATCGCAGGGTGAGCTACGAGCAGTTCTTC. This encodes CASSPHRRVSYEQFF.

The V and J genes are TRBV27 and TRBJ2-1, with 13 positions matching TRBD2. The CDR3 loop spans 15 amino acids. From germline, CDR1 is MNHEY and CDR2 SMNVEV (reference sequence). The V gene end was trimmed by 5 bases and the J gene end by 10 bases; junction bases not matched to a gene: 8. CDR3 region: CASSHGLAGVNEQFF. In nucleotides, the CDR3 is TGTGCCAGCAGTCACGGACTAGCGGGAGTAAACGAGCAGTTCTTC.

As regards this clonotype: This clone may be a read error of a much larger clone one base away. The chain joins TRBV6-5 to TRBJ2-7; weak D call: TRBD2 (6 bases). The V gene's germline CDR1 is MNHEY and CDR2 SVGAGI. This CDR3 region has 16 residues. V lost 0 bases, J lost 2 bases, and 14 bases lay in between. In DNA form, the CDR3 reads TGTGCCAGCAGTTACTCGGGAGGCCAATCCACCTACGAGCAGTACTTC. Translation gives CASSYSGGQSTYEQYF.

Regarding this clonotype: Since the CDR3 does not end with the conserved phenylalanine or tryptophan, this likely comes from a read error. The CDR3 region has the DNA TGTGCCAGCAGACTTAGCAGGACATGGTACGAGCAGTACTTA. This translates into CASRLSRTWYEQYL. The chain couples TRBV6-2 or TRBV6-3 to TRBJ2-7, with TRBD1 as a possible D gene (5 bases). Germline V gene lookup returns CDR1 MNHEY and CDR2 SVGEGT. The CDR3 runs to 14 residues. V lost 6 bases and J 4 bases, leaving 16 bases between the germline ends.

V usage is TRBV14 and J usage is TRBJ2-5, with D possibly called TRBD1 or TRBD2 (5 bases each). The V and J ends lost 2 bases and 0 bases respectively, with 16 bases between them. This CDR3 has 17 amino acids. Germline loops: CDR1 SGHDN, CDR2 FVKESK. CDR3 DNA sequence: TGTGCCAGCAGCCAATTTTTAGCAGGGAGCGACCAAGAGACCCAGTACTTC. Amino acid sequence: CASSQFLAGSDQETQYF.

Details on this clonotype: A much larger clone sits a single nucleotide away, making a read error possible. The gene calls are TRBV27 and TRBJ2-2; TRBD1 might be the D (5 bases). Trimming removed 5 bases at V and 1 base at J, with 14 bases between. Germline CDR1 is MNHEY and CDR2 is SMNVEV (reference sequence). The CDR3 length is 16 residues. In nucleotides, the CDR3 is TGTGCCAGCAGTCCAGTGACAGCGCTGAACACCGGGGAGCTGTTTTTT. Translating it yields CASSPVTALNTGELFF.

Only a few counts were recorded for this clonotype. The chain is built from TRBV19 and TRBJ1-2; 10 bases align to TRBD1. Looked up from germline, CDR1 is LNHDA and CDR2 is SQIVND (reference sequence). Unmatched junction bases numbered 8, after V lost 9 bases and J lost 7 bases. The CDR3 is made up of 13 amino acids. The CDR3 bases are TGTGCCAGCGCCGGGACAGGGGTAGCTGGCTACACCTTC. Protein sequence: CASAGTGVAGYTF.

The rearrangement links TRBV4-2 to TRBJ2-3, with TRBD1 matching over 8 bases. CDR3 length equals 18 residues. CDR1 is LGHNA and CDR2 is YNFKEQ in the germline V gene. The junction had 16 bases not matched to a gene; V was cut back by 4 bases and J by 4 bases. The CDR3 protein is CASSRQPGQVLRADTQYF. The CDR3 bases are TGTGCCAGCAGCCGCCAACCGGGACAGGTCCTTCGGGCAGATACGCAGTATTTT.